This T cell receptor (beta chain) was captured by sequencing in a study of cytomegalovirus exposure and HLA in healthy donors. Study results and limitations: In vitro confirmation showed three CMV-associated chains to be CMV antigen specific. Earlier analysis yielded a pattern in which most TCR beta V segments were productive about 90% or about 30% of the time. Among TCR beta chains, those listed as cytomegalovirus-associated numbered about 160. V- and J-gene trimming of TCR beta was linked (in a later analysis) to a missense DCLRE1C variant.

This clone has a single count. Its antigen remains unidentified. CDR1 is LNHDA and CDR2 is SQIVND in the germline V gene (reference sequence). The CDR3 length is 14 residues. V lost 3 bases, J lost 8 bases, and 14 bases lay in between. Amplification used 60 Vbeta primers and 13 Jbeta primers. Sequenced by immunoSEQ multiplex PCR; TCRdb stores in-frame clones only, minus some. The sample lists some 180,000 clones; over 70% were seen once. Sequenced sample: PBMCs. The TCR was taken from a male donor in good health and CMV-seronegative. The V gene is TRBV19, the J gene TRBJ2-1; tentatively, D is TRBD2 (7 bases). CDR3 region: CASSMVRGAYEQFF. The DNA of the CDR3 is TGTGCCAGTAGTATGGTCCGGGGGGCCTATGAGCAGTTCTTC.